The 10 T cell receptor beta chains reported below all come from one sample, sequenced in a study of blood T cell repertoires in COVID-19. Assay used: immunoSEQ multiplex PCR; TCRdb lists only in-frame clones, some missing. The sample has around 180,000 clones; more than 65% are singletons. Specimen: peripheral blood. All receptors come from a woman aged 80 or over with active or convalescent COVID-19.

J is TRBJ2-3 and V is TRBV9; 11 nucleotides align to TRBD2. J gave up 0 bases and V 1 base, and 1 base lay outside the gene matches. The CDR3 is 16 residues long. The germline V gene encodes CDR1 SGDLS and CDR2 YYNGEE. CDR3 DNA: TGTGCCAGCAGCGTATTAGCGGGAGGGAGCACAGATACGCAGTATTTT. As protein: CASSVLAGGSTDTQYF.

The rearrangement joins TRBV15 to TRBJ1-2; D gene unclear. This CDR3 contains 15 residues. The germline CDR1 and CDR2 sequences are LNHNV and YYDKDF (reference sequence). V was pared by 5 bases and J by 3 bases, with 16 bases between. The CDR3 loop is CATSEGPGSDYGYTF. The DNA for the CDR3 is TGTGCCACCAGCGAGGGCCCGGGTTCGGACTATGGCTACACCTTC.

This clone was observed a single time. The chain combines TRBV5-8 with TRBJ2-3; 8 bases align to TRBD2. V lost 7 bases to trimming and J lost 2 bases; unmatched junction nucleotides: 12. Germline CDR1 is SGHTS and CDR2 is YDEGEE. The length of the CDR3 is 16 residues. This chain's CDR3 is CASPLGQREFTDTQYF. The CDR3 region has the DNA TGTGCCAGCCCCTTGGGCCAGCGGGAGTTCACAGATACGCAGTATTTT.

The chain links TRBV5-6 to TRBJ2-3; no definite D call. V was pared by 5 bases and J by 4 bases, with 11 bases between. This CDR3 region has 13 residues. Germline CDR1 reads SGHDT; CDR2 reads YYEEEE. The CDR3 coding sequence is TGTGCCAGCAGATGGCAGGAATCAGATACGCAGTATTTT. It is translated as CASRWQESDTQYF.

The chain uses TRBV5-1 and TRBJ1-6, with 7 bases fitting TRBD1. Losses at the gene ends were 5 bases for V and 8 bases for J; bases not matched to a gene: 7. The CDR3 spans 14 residues. CDR1 is SGHRS and CDR2 is YFSETQ in the germline V gene. CDR3 residues: CASSSRQGDSPLHF. DNA of the CDR3: TGCGCCAGCAGTTCCCGACAGGGTGATTCACCCCTCCACTTT. Filled out from reference TRBV5-1 and TRBJ1-6, the complete variable domain reads KAGVTQTPRYLIKTRGQQVTLSCSPISGHRSVSWYQQTPGQGLQFLFEYFSETQRNKGNFPGRFSGRQFSNSRSEMNVSTLELGDSALYLCASSSRQGDSPLHFGNGTRLTVT.

V usage is TRBV6-2 or TRBV6-3 and J usage is TRBJ1-2; D unresolved. Germline-derived CDR1 and CDR2 are MNHEY and SVGEGT. The V end was cut by 2 bases, the J end by 4 bases, with 14 bases between. The CDR3 covers 15 residues. CDR3 sequence: CASSYDGVTSYGYTF. The CDR3 DNA is TGTGCCAGCAGTTACGACGGGGTCACTTCCTATGGCTACACCTTC.

This clone has only a few counts. The chain recombines TRBV28 with TRBJ2-6; D gene unclear. The CDR3 totals 16 residues. CDR1 MDHEN and CDR2 SYDVKM come from the germline V gene. V was trimmed by 4 bases and J by 1 base, leaving 11 bases between them. The CDR3 sequence: CASSSPGQSGANVLTF. CDR3 nucleotide sequence: TGTGCCAGCAGTTCCCCGGGTCAGTCTGGGGCCAACGTCCTGACTTTC.

CDR3 sequence reads: CASSLRGGLNEKLFF. The CDR3 coding sequence is TGTGCCAGCAGCTTACGGGGGGGGCTTAATGAAAAACTGTTTTTT. The chain links TRBV7-2 to TRBJ1-4, with TRBD1 as a possible D gene (6 bases). Germline-derived CDR1 and CDR2 are SGHTA and FQGNSA. The CDR3 runs 15 residues. V was pared by 2 bases and J by 4 bases, with 11 bases between.

The rearrangement joins TRBV7-3 to TRBJ2-3; a possible D gene is TRBD2 (7 bases). The germline gives CDR1 SGHTA, CDR2 FQGTGA. With 1 base removed from V and 3 bases from J, the gap between germline ends came to 23 bases. The length of the CDR3 is 19 residues. The CDR3 DNA follows: TGTGCCAGCAGCTTAATGACCATGTCGGGGGGCGCGGGTACAGATACGCAGTATTTT. Translating it yields CASSLMTMSGGAGTDTQYF.

The V call is TRBV2, the J call TRBJ1-5, with TRBD1 matching 8 bases. Germline CDR1 SNHLY, CDR2 FYNNEI. The CDR3 sequence is 15 residues long. With 6 bases clipped from V and 5 bases from J, the junction kept 9 bases outside the gene matches. CDR3 region: CASRGPGQDYQPQHF. The CDR3 DNA is TGTGCCAGCAGAGGACCGGGACAGGACTATCAGCCCCAGCATTTT.